The rows below give T cell receptor beta chains drawn from one sample of a study of shared clonotypes between healthy human individuals. Sequencing was performed with immunoSEQ multiplex PCR; in TCRdb, only in-frame clones are kept and a portion is missing. The table includes around 2,000,000 clones, approximately 94% detected once. The sample consisted of naive CD8+ T cells from PBMCs. These receptors were obtained from a man aged 18 to 29 in good health. Some clones in this sample may be carry-over from other donors' samples. Both conserved end residues are part of each CDR3. The D gene is left open where the match is weak. Only part of the rows carry a size: once, few, many, or a class if the clone is expanded.

CDR3nt,CDR3aa,j_gene,abundance,d_gene,v_gene
TGTGCCAGCAGTTTCCCGACTAGCGGACAAGAGACCCAGTACTTC,CASSFPTSGQETQYF,TRBJ2-5,NA,TRBD2,TRBV6-6
TGTGCCAGCAGCCCTGGACAGGGGGCGAACACCGGGGAGCTGTTTTTT,CASSPGQGANTGELFF,TRBJ2-2,NA,TRBD1,TRBV11-2
TGTGCCATCAGCCAGGACGGATCTAGCAATCAGCCCCAGCATTTT,CAISQDGSSNQPQHF,TRBJ1-5,NA,NA,TRBV10-3
TGTGCCAGCAGTTACGGACGGATGAGCTACGAGCAGTACTTC,CASSYGRMSYEQYF,TRBJ2-7,NA,NA,TRBV6-5
TGCGCCAGCAGCCAGGTGTTGAACACTGAAGCTTTCTTT,CASSQVLNTEAFF,TRBJ1-1,NA,NA,TRBV5-1
TGCGCCAGCCGGACAGGGGTCGAGCAGTACTTC,CASRTGVEQYF,TRBJ2-7,NA,TRBD1,TRBV5-1
TGTGCCAGCAGCTTGCCGGGACAGGGTCTTACCTACGAGCAGTACTTC,CASSLPGQGLTYEQYF,TRBJ2-7,NA,TRBD1,TRBV7-9
TGTGCCAGCAGTATTCGGACAGGCTACGAGCAGTACTTC,CASSIRTGYEQYF,TRBJ2-7,NA,TRBD1,TRBV27
TGTGCCAGCAGCTTAGCGGCTTCCCATCAGCCCCAGCATTTT,CASSLAASHQPQHF,TRBJ1-5,NA,NA,TRBV7-9
TGTGCCAGCAGCGTAGAAGCGGTCTGGAGAGGGGATGAGCAGTTCTTC,CASSVEAVWRGDEQFF,TRBJ2-1,NA,NA,TRBV9
TGTGCCATCAGGAACGACTCGAACACCGGGGAGCTGTTTTTT,CAIRNDSNTGELFF,TRBJ2-2,NA,NA,TRBV10-3
TGTGCCAGCAGCGCCCCCGGGACAGGGCACGAAAAACTGTTTTTT,CASSAPGTGHEKLFF,TRBJ1-4,NA,TRBD1,TRBV7-9
TGTGCCAGCAGCCCTCCATACCGGGACTCACAATACAATGAGCAGTTCTTC,CASSPPYRDSQYNEQFF,TRBJ2-1,NA,NA,TRBV11-2
TGTGCCAGCAGCGGGGACTCGGGACTAGTTCACGAGCAGTACTTC,CASSGDSGLVHEQYF,TRBJ2-7,NA,TRBD2,TRBV9
TGTGCCAGCTGGGCGAGGGGAGGGGGGCCAGATACGCAGTATTTT,CASWARGGGPDTQYF,TRBJ2-3,NA,NA,TRBV27
TGTGCCACCAGCTATCAGGGGGCGTTCGCCTACGAGCAGTACTTC,CATSYQGAFAYEQYF,TRBJ2-7,NA,TRBD1,TRBV15
TGTGCCAGCAGCGCCAGTAGGGATATAACAGCTAACTATGGCTACACCTTC,CASSASRDITANYGYTF,TRBJ1-2,NA,NA,TRBV9
TGTGCCAGCAGTTTATTCTCCGGCTACGAGCAGTACTTC,CASSLFSGYEQYF,TRBJ2-7,NA,NA,TRBV27
TGCAGCGACCGGGACAGGGGGGCCCATGAGCAGTTCTTC,CSDRDRGAHEQFF,TRBJ2-1,NA,TRBD1,TRBV29-1
TGTGCCAGCAGCGGCCACGGGACACCCGACGTCTTCAACTATGGCTACACCTTC,CASSGHGTPDVFNYGYTF,TRBJ1-2,NA,NA,TRBV9
TGTGCCAGTGTTATCCAGACCGGCTTATACGAGCAGTACTTC,CASVIQTGLYEQYF,TRBJ2-7,NA,NA,TRBV9
TGCAGCGAAGGGACAGGGGTTCTGGGCACAGATACGCAGTATTTT,CSEGTGVLGTDTQYF,TRBJ2-3,NA,TRBD1,TRBV29-1
TGTGCCAGCAGGAGAATAGCGGAGGGGTACGAGCAGTACTTC,CASRRIAEGYEQYF,TRBJ2-7,NA,NA,TRBV28
TGTGCCAGCAGGCGTGCGGTTTTTAGCAATCAGCCCCAGCATTTT,CASRRAVFSNQPQHF,TRBJ1-5,NA,NA,TRBV27
TGTGCCAGCAGCCAAGATCGGGACATATCCCTCTCTCGTGGAAACACCATATATTTT,CASSQDRDISLSRGNTIYF,TRBJ1-3,NA,NA,TRBV4-2
TGTGCCAGCAGCTCTCGGACAGGGAGCTCCTACAATGAGCAGTTCTTC,CASSSRTGSSYNEQFF,TRBJ2-1,NA,TRBD1,TRBV11-2
TGTGCCAGCAGTTTTCCGCCTAGCGGGAGAATGGGAGACTCCTACGAGCAGTACTTC,CASSFPPSGRMGDSYEQYF,TRBJ2-7,NA,TRBD2,TRBV28
TGTGCCAGCCTTGCTCGGGACTTAAATCAGCCCCAGCATTTT,CASLARDLNQPQHF,TRBJ1-5,once,NA,TRBV6-1
TGCGCCAGCAGCCGGAGGGGGACTAGCTCCTACAATGAGCAGTTCTTC,CASSRRGTSSYNEQFF,TRBJ2-1,NA,TRBD2,TRBV4-1
TGTGCCAGCAGCGTAGTCCCCAGGGGGGGGGACTCCTACAATGAGCAGTTCTTC,CASSVVPRGGDSYNEQFF,TRBJ2-1,NA,NA,TRBV9
TGCGCCAGCAGCCCAACAGCGGGAGGAATCGGGGAGCTGTTTTTT,CASSPTAGGIGELFF,TRBJ2-2,NA,TRBD2,TRBV4-3
TGCAGCGTTGGACCCGGCCCCTTCTACGAGCAGTACTTC,CSVGPGPFYEQYF,TRBJ2-7,NA,NA,TRBV29-1
TGTGCCAGTAGTAAGACAGGGTTTAACCACGAGCAGTACTTC,CASSKTGFNHEQYF,TRBJ2-7,once,TRBD1,TRBV19
TGTGCCAGTAGATCACTAGCGGGAGGGCCCCGGAACACCGGGGAGCTGTTTTTT,CASRSLAGGPRNTGELFF,TRBJ2-2,once,TRBD2,TRBV19
TGTGCCAGCAGCTTAACTGGCAGTCTAGCAGAGACCCAGTACTTC,CASSLTGSLAETQYF,TRBJ2-5,NA,NA,TRBV7-3
TGTGCCAGCACCGCCTGGGGAGGCACTAGCGGGAGGTCGAACACCGGGGAGCTGTTTTTT,CASTAWGGTSGRSNTGELFF,TRBJ2-2,once,TRBD2,TRBV27
TGTGCCAGCAGTCTGGGGGGCTCCTACGAGCAGTACTTC,CASSLGGSYEQYF,TRBJ2-7,NA,NA,TRBV27
TGTGCCAGCAGCTTGATCTTGGGGGGGAGCACAGATACGCAGTATTTT,CASSLILGGSTDTQYF,TRBJ2-3,NA,TRBD2,TRBV7-2
TGTGCCAGCAGTTTAAGAGCGGGACCAACTCCTACGTCGGAGCAGTACTTC,CASSLRAGPTPTSEQYF,TRBJ2-7,NA,TRBD2,TRBV28
TGTGCCATCAGTTCCCCCGCGAGCTCCTACGAGCAGTACTTC,CAISSPASSYEQYF,TRBJ2-7,NA,NA,TRBV10-3
TGTGCCAGCAGCCCGTACAGACTAGCGGGAGAAGAGACCCAGTACTTC,CASSPYRLAGEETQYF,TRBJ2-5,NA,TRBD2,TRBV14
TGCGCCAGCAGCCCGTACCCGTCGACAGCCCTTACCTACGAGCAGTACTTC,CASSPYPSTALTYEQYF,TRBJ2-7,NA,NA,TRBV5-1
TGTGCCAGCAGTACACAGGGGGCTAGCGGCTACACCTTC,CASSTQGASGYTF,TRBJ1-2,NA,TRBD1,TRBV27
TGTGCCAGCAGCAAAACAGGTAACACTGAAGCTTTCTTT,CASSKTGNTEAFF,TRBJ1-1,once,NA,TRBV7-8
TGTGCCAGCAGCTCGGTGGGGGCCGGTCTGGTAGAGCAGTACTTC,CASSSVGAGLVEQYF,TRBJ2-7,NA,NA,TRBV7-9
TGTGCCAGCGCCCTAGCGGGAGGACATAATGAGCAGTTCTTC,CASALAGGHNEQFF,TRBJ2-1,NA,TRBD2,TRBV5-6
TGTGCCAGCAGTGAAGCCTCTTGGGACGGGCAAGAGACCCAGTACTTC,CASSEASWDGQETQYF,TRBJ2-5,NA,NA,TRBV2
TGTGCCAGCCGAACCTATGGGCTCTACAATGAGCAGTTCTTC,CASRTYGLYNEQFF,TRBJ2-1,NA,NA,TRBV27
TGTGCCAGCAGTGACCGGGGACTTAGCGGTGTTAGACTCAATGAGCAGTTCTTC,CASSDRGLSGVRLNEQFF,TRBJ2-1,NA,NA,TRBV6-1
TGCGCCAGCAGCGCCGACCTGGGGCATTCACCCCTCCACTTT,CASSADLGHSPLHF,TRBJ1-6,NA,NA,TRBV5-1
TGTGCCAGCAGTTTATCGGCTAGACAAATTCCCTACGAGCAGTACTTC,CASSLSARQIPYEQYF,TRBJ2-7,NA,NA,TRBV27
TGTGCCAGCAGCTTGGGCCGGGACACCTCGAACTTC,CASSLGRDTSNF,TRBJ2-7,NA,NA,TRBV5-4
TGTGCCAGCAGCTCCTCTAGCGTGTTAGCAGATACGCAGTATTTT,CASSSSSVLADTQYF,TRBJ2-3,NA,NA,TRBV7-9
TGTGCCAGCAGCTTAGATAGTAAGAGTTACAATGAGCAGTTCTTC,CASSLDSKSYNEQFF,TRBJ2-1,once,NA,TRBV11-3
TGTGCCAGCAGTGAATGGGGGACAGTTAGCAATCAGCCCCAGCATTTT,CASSEWGTVSNQPQHF,TRBJ1-5,NA,TRBD1,TRBV6-1
TGTGCCAGCAGCATCTCTAGCGGGAGTTACAATGAGCAGTTCTTC,CASSISSGSYNEQFF,TRBJ2-1,NA,TRBD2,TRBV7-9
TGTGCCACCAGCAGAGTTAAGGGTTTCAATCAGCCCCAGCATTTT,CATSRVKGFNQPQHF,TRBJ1-5,NA,NA,TRBV15
TGTGCCAGCAGTTCCCCTATGCGGGAGGGGGGCAACATTCAGTACTTC,CASSSPMREGGNIQYF,TRBJ2-4,NA,TRBD2,TRBV27